This passage covers 31 T cell receptor beta chains from one sample sequenced in a study of stem cell transplantation in POMP-related autoinflammatory disease. Using immunoSEQ multiplex PCR, the repertoire was profiled, and TCRdb retains in-frame clones only, with some absent. The sample carries about 26,000 clones, 82% recorded once. The sequences come from CD4+ T cells from PBMCs, collected before stem cell transplantation. The source is a human donor with POMP-related autoinflammation and immune dysregulation (PRAID).

V and J are TRBV30 and TRBJ1-2; 7 bases agree with TRBD1. Germline V CDR1 and CDR2: GTSNPN, SVGIG (reference sequence). V trimming: 4 bases; J trimming: 4 bases; junction bases outside the gene matches: 9. The length of the CDR3 is 14 residues. CDR3 loop: CAWINRTGLYGYTF. The CDR3 nucleotides read TGTGCCTGGATCAACCGGACAGGACTCTATGGCTACACCTTC.

The rearrangement links TRBV27 to TRBJ2-5, with D tentatively TRBD1 or TRBD2 (5 bases each). Germline assignment: CDR1 MNHEY and CDR2 SMNVEV (reference sequence). This CDR3 has 14 residues. V shed 2 bases and J shed 5 bases, with 12 bases lying between them. CDR3 nucleotides: TGTGCCAGCAGTTTAAGAGGGGATGGGGAGACCCAGTACTTC. Translation: CASSLRGDGETQYF.

The chain links TRBV7-9 to TRBJ2-3, with D tentatively TRBD1 or TRBD2 (7 bases each). CDR1 is SEHNR, CDR2 FQNEAQ, per germline (reference sequence). The CDR3 is made up of 15 amino acids. V was trimmed by 1 base and J by 4 bases, leaving 12 bases between them. CDR3 amino acids: CASSLGGGGADTQYF. The CDR3 nucleotides read TGTGCCAGCAGCTTAGGGGGAGGGGGCGCAGATACGCAGTATTTT.

The V call is TRBV25-1, the J call TRBJ1-6; D call uncertain. CDR3 length: 12 residues. V lost 2 bases and J 16 bases, leaving 12 bases between the germline ends. Germline V gives CDR1 MGHDK, CDR2 SYGVNS. The CDR3 is CASSEGWFRLHF. As DNA, the CDR3 is TGTGCCAGCAGTGAAGGATGGTTTAGGCTCCACTTT.

This chain links TRBV7-6 with TRBJ2-3, with D perhaps matching TRBD1 (6 bases). Deletions cut 0 bases from V and 0 bases from J, with 10 bases between. CDR1 and CDR2 (germline): SGHVS, FNYEAQ. The CDR3 runs 16 residues. The CDR3 coding sequence is TGTGCCAGCAGCTTAGCAGAGGACAGCAGCACAGATACGCAGTATTTT. This encodes CASSLAEDSSTDTQYF.

This chain links TRBV5-1 with TRBJ2-1; 9 nucleotides agree with TRBD2. Germline V lookup: CDR1 SGHRS, CDR2 YFSETQ. J was trimmed by 5 bases and V by 4 bases; bases with no gene match: 7. The CDR3 is made up of 15 amino acids. This CDR3 is CASSDIAGVNNEQFF. DNA of the CDR3: TGCGCCAGCAGCGACATAGCGGGAGTCAACAATGAGCAGTTCTTC.

The chain uses TRBV5-1 and TRBJ2-1, with D maybe TRBD1 (5 bases). The CDR3 loop spans 15 amino acids. Germline assignment: CDR1 SGHRS and CDR2 YFSETQ. Trimming shortened V by 4 bases and J by 5 bases, and 16 bases separated the two germline ends. CDR3 bases: TGCGCCAGCAGCAAGGGGTCGGAATCCCACAATGAGCAGTTCTTC. The encoded protein is CASSKGSESHNEQFF.

This clone has just a few counts. The chain recombines TRBV6-1 with TRBJ1-2; 8 bases fit TRBD1. Looked up from germline, CDR1 is MNHNS and CDR2 is SASEGT. The ends lost 1 base at V and 9 bases at J; junction bases unmatched: 10. The CDR3 is made up of 15 amino acids. The CDR3 DNA reads as TGTGCCAGCAGTGAAGGGGACCAGGACAGGGCCTGCTACACCTTC. This translates into CASSEGDQDRACYTF.

This chain uses TRBV30 with TRBJ2-1; TRBD2 is a possible D gene (5 bases). The V gene's germline CDR1 is GTSNPN and CDR2 SVGIG (reference sequence). Trimming shortened V by 3 bases and J by 0 bases, and 12 bases separated the two germline ends. The CDR3 has 15 residues. The CDR3 region is CAWRSGLSSYNEQFF. DNA of the CDR3: TGTGCCTGGAGAAGCGGCCTTAGCTCCTACAATGAGCAGTTCTTC.

The chain uses TRBV28 and TRBJ2-3; perhaps TRBD1 as D (6 bases). Germline values: CDR1 MDHEN, CDR2 SYDVKM. Trimming removed 6 bases from V and 4 bases from J, with 17 bases in between. This CDR3 has 15 residues. The CDR3 DNA is TGTGCCAGCAGAACAGGACAGTGGCGGTCAGATACGCAGTATTTT. The encoded protein is CASRTGQWRSDTQYF.

This sequence joins TRBV18 and TRBJ1-1, with D possibly being TRBD1 (6 bases). The CDR3 runs 16 residues. In germline, CDR1 is KGHSH, CDR2 LQKENI. V shed 6 bases and J shed 1 base, with 18 bases lying between them. CDR3 DNA sequence: TGTGCCAGCTCCCCCTTCGAGGGGGGTACGAACACTGAAGCTTTCTTT. Its protein is CASSPFEGGTNTEAFF.

This clone was seen only a few times. J is TRBJ1-5 and V is TRBV7-9; the D gene is possibly TRBD1 (5 bases). V was pared by 4 bases and J by 1 base, with 14 bases between. This CDR3 region has 16 residues. The germline V gene encodes CDR1 SEHNR and CDR2 FQNEAQ (reference sequence). The CDR3 region has the DNA TGTGCCAGCAGCTCCGACTGGGACGGGAGCAATCAGCCCCAGCATTTT. Its protein is CASSSDWDGSNQPQHF.

The J gene is TRBJ2-6, the V gene TRBV2; tentative D call: TRBD2 (5 bases). The germline V gene encodes CDR1 SNHLY and CDR2 FYNNEI. This CDR3 contains 14 residues. The V end was cut by 9 bases, the J end by 2 bases, with 11 bases between. This chain's CDR3 is CARGDGAGANVLTF. CDR3 sequence (DNA): TGTGCCAGGGGAGATGGGGCTGGGGCCAACGTCCTGACTTTC.

The rearrangement links TRBV6-1 to TRBJ2-5; D may correspond to TRBD1 or TRBD2 (5 bases each). V was cut by 7 bases and J by 6 bases, with 15 bases left in between. This CDR3 has 13 amino acids. Germline-derived CDR1 and CDR2 are MNHNS and SASEGT. CDR3 sequence reads: CASNKRGGQTQYF. For the CDR3, the DNA is TGTGCCAGCAACAAACGTGGGGGTCAGACCCAGTACTTC.

This clone was detected only a few times. V and J are TRBV10-3 and TRBJ1-5, with 7 nucleotides matching TRBD1. With 8 bases clipped from V and 0 bases from J, the junction kept 7 bases outside the gene matches. CDR1 is ENHRY, CDR2 SYGVKD, per germline. This CDR3 is 15 amino acids long. CDR3 in amino acids: CAIVPGQYSNQPQHF. The CDR3 DNA sequence: TGTGCCATCGTCCCGGGACAGTATAGCAATCAGCCCCAGCATTTT.

The V gene is TRBV28, the J gene TRBJ2-3; D is ambiguous. Germline CDR1 and CDR2: MDHEN and SYDVKM. The CDR3 is 15 residues long. With 5 bases removed from V and 2 bases from J, the gap between germline ends came to 14 bases. The chain's CDR3 is CASSTMKIHTDTQYF. The CDR3 DNA reads TGTGCCAGCAGTACCATGAAGATCCACACAGATACGCAGTATTTT.

The chain links TRBV4-2 to TRBJ1-3; weak D call: TRBD1 (5 bases). The germline gives CDR1 LGHNA, CDR2 YNFKEQ. The CDR3 runs 16 residues. Trimming stripped 1 base from V and 0 bases from J, with 10 bases between. CDR3 amino acids: CASSQGGTDSGNTIYF. CDR3 in DNA: TGTGCCAGCAGCCAAGGGGGGACGGACTCTGGAAACACCATATATTTT.

The V call is TRBV7-2, the J call TRBJ1-1; 7 nucleotides align to TRBD1. Germline lookup yields CDR1 SGHTA and CDR2 FQGNSA. The V gene end was trimmed by 5 bases and the J gene end by 0 bases; junction bases not matched to a gene: 6. This CDR3 contains 15 residues. The CDR3 spells CASSEGTEMNTEAFF. For the CDR3, the DNA is TGTGCCAGCAGCGAAGGGACAGAGATGAACACTGAAGCTTTCTTT.

CDR3: CASSESGLAGGPNEQFF. DNA of the CDR3: TGCGCCAGCAGTGAGTCTGGCCTAGCGGGGGGGCCCAATGAGCAGTTCTTC. The gene calls are TRBV10-1 and TRBJ2-1, with 12 bases identical to TRBD2. Trimming at V came to 0 bases and at J to 6 bases, leaving 6 bases not matched to a gene. The germline CDR1 and CDR2 sequences are WNHNN and SYGVQD (reference sequence). The CDR3 sequence is 17 residues long.

The chain carries TRBV9 and TRBJ2-1, with 10 positions matching TRBD1. CDR1 and CDR2 from the germline V gene are SGDLS and YYNGEE. V trimming: 0 bases; J trimming: 7 bases; junction bases outside the gene matches: 4. This CDR3 spans 15 amino acids. Here the CDR3 reads CASSVGTGGWNEQFF. CDR3 nucleotides: TGTGCCAGCAGCGTAGGGACAGGGGGATGGAATGAGCAGTTCTTC.

The V gene is TRBV6-5, the J gene TRBJ2-1; no clear D. Trimming left V 6 bases short and J 0 bases short, with 9 bases between. This CDR3 is built from 14 residues. Germline V CDR1 and CDR2: MNHEY, SVGAGI. CDR3 region: CASSPDNSYNEQFF. The CDR3 region has the DNA TGTGCCAGCAGCCCCGATAACTCCTACAATGAGCAGTTCTTC.

This clone was counted once. This chain links TRBV7-6 with TRBJ2-7, with D perhaps matching TRBD2 (6 bases). Germline CDR1 SGHVS, CDR2 FNYEAQ. The CDR3 has 13 amino acids. The V gene lost 1 base and the J gene lost 5 bases, with 9 bases spanning the gap. The DNA of the CDR3 is TGTGCCAGCAGCTTAGTTCCGGGGGACGAGCAGTACTTC. It yields the protein CASSLVPGDEQYF.

The rearrangement links TRBV27 to TRBJ2-7, with D unresolved. The CDR3 extends over 11 amino acids. Trimming left V 9 bases short and J 6 bases short, with 12 bases between. Germline V gives CDR1 MNHEY, CDR2 SMNVEV (reference sequence). The CDR3: CASVRMGEQYF. CDR3 sequence (DNA): TGTGCCAGTGTCCGGATGGGCGAGCAGTACTTC.

The chain uses TRBV19 and TRBJ1-1; no definite D call. The CDR3 is made up of 13 amino acids. Germline V gene sequence: CDR1 LNHDA, CDR2 SQIVND (reference sequence). Trimming took off 6 bases at V and 0 bases at J, with 8 bases between the two ends. CDR3 sequence: CASSLPMNTEAFF. CDR3 sequence (DNA): TGTGCCAGTAGCCTTCCCATGAACACTGAAGCTTTCTTT.

The chain carries TRBV29-1 and TRBJ2-1; D is unresolved. Deletions cut 4 bases from V and 2 bases from J, with 9 bases between. The germline V gene has CDR1 SQVTM and CDR2 ANQGSEA. The CDR3 runs to 13 residues. Here the CDR3 DNA reads TGCAGCGTTGGTGGCAAAACCTACAATGAGCAGTTCTTC. Translating it yields CSVGGKTYNEQFF.

CDR3 DNA sequence: TGTGCCAGCAGTCCCCAGGGTAGCTATGGCTACACCTTC. Its translation: CASSPQGSYGYTF. The V gene is TRBV6-5, the J gene TRBJ1-2; possibly TRBD1 for D (5 bases). This CDR3 has 13 residues. Looked up from germline, CDR1 is MNHEY and CDR2 is SVGAGI. Trimming removed 5 bases at V and 4 bases at J, with 11 bases between.

The chain employs TRBV2 and TRBJ2-5, with TRBD2 as a possible D gene (6 bases). CDR1 SNHLY and CDR2 FYNNEI come from the germline V gene. The V end lost 7 bases, the J end lost 5 bases, and 14 bases lay between the germline ends. The CDR3 is 13 residues long. CDR3 residues: CASTWTTLETQYF. The CDR3 DNA sequence: TGTGCCAGCACCTGGACTACCCTGGAGACCCAGTACTTC.

The chain recombines TRBV9 with TRBJ2-5, with a possible D match to TRBD1 (6 bases). Trimming stripped 4 bases from V and 5 bases from J, with 21 bases between. This CDR3 is built from 16 residues. Germline V gene lookup returns CDR1 SGDLS and CDR2 YYNGEE. The CDR3 spells CASSPDKGVGTETQYF. CDR3 DNA sequence: TGTGCCAGCAGCCCCGACAAGGGGGTAGGAACGGAGACCCAGTACTTC.

This clone is a singleton in its sample. The chain combines TRBV7-9 with TRBJ1-5; D gene ambiguous. V lost 5 bases and J 7 bases, leaving 15 bases between the germline ends. This CDR3 contains 14 residues. Looked up from germline, CDR1 is SEHNR and CDR2 is FQNEAQ (reference sequence). CDR3 nucleotide sequence: TGTGCCAGCAGCCCTTTTGGGGAAAACCAGCCCCAGCATTTT. This sequence encodes CASSPFGENQPQHF.

The chain joins TRBV11-2 to TRBJ2-1, with D possibly TRBD2 on 6 matching bases. The CDR3 loop spans 16 amino acids. The germline V and J ends were trimmed by 5 bases and 2 bases, with 16 bases remaining between them. The germline CDR1 and CDR2 sequences are SGHAT and FQNNGV. This CDR3 is CASSPSAAGPYNEQFF. Written as DNA, the CDR3 is TGTGCCAGCAGCCCATCAGCCGCGGGGCCCTACAATGAGCAGTTCTTC.

The chain has TRBV10-2 and TRBJ2-3; 13 bases align to TRBD2. From germline, CDR1 is WSHSY and CDR2 SAAADI. This CDR3 is 17 amino acids long. With 4 bases clipped from V and 0 bases from J, the junction kept 4 bases outside the gene matches. The CDR3 sequence: CASSGGLAGASTDTQYF. The DNA of the CDR3 is TGCGCCAGCAGTGGAGGACTAGCGGGAGCCAGCACAGATACGCAGTATTTT.